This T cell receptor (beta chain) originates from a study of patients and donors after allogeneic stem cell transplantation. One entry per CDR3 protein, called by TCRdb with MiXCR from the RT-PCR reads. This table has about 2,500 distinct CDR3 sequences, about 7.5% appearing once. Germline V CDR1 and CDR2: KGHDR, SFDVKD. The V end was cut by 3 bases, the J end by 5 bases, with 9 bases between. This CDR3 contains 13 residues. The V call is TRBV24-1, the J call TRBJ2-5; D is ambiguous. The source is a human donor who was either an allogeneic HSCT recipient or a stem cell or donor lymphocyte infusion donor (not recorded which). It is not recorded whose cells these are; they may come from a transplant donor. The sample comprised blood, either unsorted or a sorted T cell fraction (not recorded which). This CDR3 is CATSDGPIETQYF. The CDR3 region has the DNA TGTGCCACCAGTGATGGCCCGATCGAGACCCAGTACTTC.